This T cell receptor beta chain was sequenced during a study of T cell repertoires in cytomegalovirus infection. At the level of the study: Carrying CMV and the relevant HLA type showed in public TCR beta signatures. The study's findings and limits: There were HLA-C-restricted CMV-specific TCR beta clonotypes dominating the ex vivo response. CMV carriers with the relevant HLA were identified by cumulative public TCR beta family frequency.

TCRdb reprocessed the reads via MiXCR and lists one record per CDR3 protein. The data hold under 850,000 distinct CDR3 sequences, with 35% observed a single time. This clonotype appeared a few times. Its specificity is unknown. The sequenced sample was PBMCs. This sequence was found in a human donor in good health (CMV status not recorded). Some clones in this sample may be carry-over from other donors' samples.

The CDR3 nucleotides are TGTGCCAGCAGAGGACAGGGAGCCAACGAGCAGTACTTC. Protein sequence: CASRGQGANEQYF. The chain carries TRBV7-2 and TRBJ2-7; 8 bases agree with TRBD1. Germline values: CDR1 SGHTA, CDR2 FQGNSA. With 6 bases clipped from V and 5 bases from J, the junction kept 6 bases outside the gene matches. There are 13 residues in the CDR3.